The 18 T cell receptor beta chains given below trace back to one sample, sequenced in a study of early T cells in non-severe SARS-CoV-2 infection. TCRdb reanalysed the 5' RACE reads using MiXCR and keeps one entry per CDR3 protein. The sample records approximately 80,000 distinct CDR3 sequences, 11% being singletons. The starting material was whole blood, obtained at baseline. Receptors were obtained from an adult who was a healthcare worker with PCR-confirmed SARS-CoV-2 infection or an uninfected control (not recorded which).

This clonotype was detected a few times. The rearrangement links TRBV7-2 to TRBJ2-3; D unresolved. Trimming took 5 bases from V and 3 from J, leaving 15 bases between them. CDR3 length: 15 residues. CDR1 and CDR2 from the germline V gene are SGHTA and FQGNSA. The CDR3 loop is CASSQHLLATDTQYF. CDR3 bases: TGTGCCAGCAGCCAACACCTACTTGCAACAGATACGCAGTATTTT. Based on the CDR3 plus reference TRBV7-2 and TRBJ2-3, the full variable domain is GAGVSQSPSNKVTEKGKDVELRCDPISGHTALYWYRQSLGQGLEFLIYFQGNSAPDKSGLPSDRFSAERTGGSVSTLTIQRTQQEDSAVYLCASSQHLLATDTQYFGPGTRLTVL.

This clonotype was observed many times. This chain joins TRBV27 and TRBJ1-1, with D unclear. This CDR3 region has 15 residues. V was clipped by 2 bases and J by 6 bases, with 16 bases between them. CDR1 MNHEY and CDR2 SMNVEV come from the germline V gene (reference sequence). This chain's CDR3 is CASSLGSSRHAEAFF. The CDR3 DNA sequence: TGTGCCAGCAGTTTAGGTTCGTCCCGCCACGCTGAAGCTTTCTTT.

This chain links TRBV3-1 with TRBJ1-1, with a tentative D call TRBD1 (6 bases). Deletions cut 0 bases from V and 0 bases from J, with 17 bases between. Germline-derived CDR1 and CDR2 are LGHDT and YNNKEL (reference sequence). This CDR3 comprises 18 residues. The CDR3 DNA is TGTGCCAGCAGCCAAGATCTCGGGGGCACAATCATGAACACTGAAGCTTTCTTT. Translation: CASSQDLGGTIMNTEAFF. The full variable domain, with the rest looked up from reference TRBV3-1 and TRBJ1-1, is DTAVSQTPKYLVTQMGNDKSIKCEQNLGHDTMYWYKQDSKKFLKIMFSYNNKELIINETVPNRFSPKSPDKAHLNLHINSLELGDSAVYFCASSQDLGGTIMNTEAFFGQGTRLTVV.

This clonotype has a count of ten or more. This rearrangement joins TRBV3-1 to TRBJ1-1; D not resolved. The length of the CDR3 is 13 residues. Germline-derived CDR1 and CDR2 are LGHDT and YNNKEL (reference sequence). Trimming removed 1 base at V and 5 bases at J, with 8 bases between. The CDR3: CASSQGAWTEAFF. For the CDR3, the DNA is TGTGCCAGCAGCCAAGGGGCGTGGACTGAAGCTTTCTTT.

In its sample, this clonotype was seen many times. The rearrangement uses TRBV5-6 and TRBJ2-7; D call uncertain. Per the germline V gene, CDR1 is SGHDT and CDR2 is YYEEEE. The CDR3 runs 13 residues. With 1 base removed from V and 2 bases from J, the gap between germline ends came to 7 bases. Here the CDR3 DNA reads TGTGCCAGCAGCTTGACGGTGACCTACGAGCAGTACTTC. It yields the protein CASSLTVTYEQYF.

This clonotype was detected only a few times. The V call is TRBV2, the J call TRBJ1-5; D unclear. In germline, CDR1 is SNHLY, CDR2 FYNNEI. CDR3 length equals 11 residues. The V and J ends lost 8 bases and 6 bases respectively, with 8 bases between them. CDR3: CASGLGQPQHF. CDR3 nucleotides: TGTGCCAGCGGTTTGGGTCAGCCCCAGCATTTT.

CDR3 in DNA: TGTGCCAGCAGCCACGAAACCGCCGACAGCCGCTTCTTC. This encodes CASSHETADSRFF. This chain connects TRBV7-8 to TRBJ2-1; possible D gene TRBD1, 5 bases. Trimming pared 5 bases from V and 16 bases from J, leaving 21 bases between. CDR3 size: 13 residues. Germline lookup yields CDR1 SGHVS and CDR2 FQNEAQ. The variable domain in full, with the rest retrieved from reference TRBV7-8 and TRBJ2-1, is GAGVSQSPRYKVAKRGQDVALRCDPISGHVSLFWYQQALGQGPEFLTYFQNEAQLDKSGLPSDRFFAERPEGSVSTLKIQRTQQEDSAVYLCASSHETADSRFFGPGTRLTVL.

There are many counts of this clonotype. This chain links TRBV28 with TRBJ1-2; D gene ambiguous. The CDR3 is 16 amino acids. Trimming cost V 5 bases and J 1 base, with 17 bases left between them. CDR1 and CDR2 from the germline V gene are MDHEN and SYDVKM. The CDR3 loop reads CASSHGPGSDNYGYTF. Written as DNA, the CDR3 is TGTGCCAGCAGTCATGGGCCGGGCAGCGATAACTATGGCTACACCTTC.

This rearrangement joins TRBV20-1 to TRBJ1-2, with D unclear. The CDR3 contains 13 residues. The V and J ends lost 0 bases and 4 bases respectively, with 9 bases between them. Per germline, CDR1 DFQATT and CDR2 SNEGSKA (reference sequence). The CDR3 sequence is CSARDPTLYGYTF. The DNA of the CDR3 is TGCAGTGCTAGAGATCCAACACTCTATGGCTACACCTTC.

In DNA form, the CDR3 reads TGTGCTTCGCGGGACCCCGGGCCAGATACGCAGTATTTT. Its translation is CASRDPGPDTQYF. The rearrangement links TRBV28 to TRBJ2-3, with D perhaps matching TRBD2 (6 bases). Germline CDR1 reads MDHEN; CDR2 reads SYDVKM. This CDR3 contains 13 residues.

This clonotype has at least ten counts. This sequence joins TRBV19 and TRBJ1-2; D unresolved. CDR3 length equals 13 residues. V lost 7 bases and J lost 1, with 10 bases in between. Per germline, CDR1 LNHDA and CDR2 SQIVND (reference sequence). The DNA of the CDR3 is TGTGCCAGTAATAATTTTCTTAACTATGGCTACACCTTC. Translating gives CASNNFLNYGYTF.

This clonotype was seen ten or more times. This rearrangement joins TRBV20-1 to TRBJ2-3, with D maybe TRBD2 (6 bases). Germline values: CDR1 DFQATT, CDR2 SNEGSKA (reference sequence). This CDR3 is built from 13 residues. V was cut by 7 bases and J by 2 bases, with 13 bases left in between. Here the CDR3 reads CSVIADSTDTQYF. DNA for the CDR3: TGCAGTGTTATAGCGGACTCCACAGATACGCAGTATTTT.

This clonotype occurred a few times. This chain joins TRBV7-2 and TRBJ2-5; a weak D match, TRBD1 (6 bases). The CDR3 sequence is 15 residues long. Per germline, CDR1 SGHTA and CDR2 FQGNSA. V was clipped by 4 bases and J by 5 bases, with 17 bases between them. The CDR3: CASSSTGSTPETQYF. The CDR3 bases are TGTGCCAGCAGCTCAACAGGGTCAACCCCTGAGACCCAGTACTTC.

This clonotype was recorded many times. The V gene is TRBV2, the J gene TRBJ1-1; unclear D gene. Germline values: CDR1 SNHLY, CDR2 FYNNEI. The CDR3 covers 11 residues. With 10 bases removed from V and 3 bases from J, the gap between germline ends came to 9 bases. CDR3 DNA: TGTGCCACCCGTTTTGACACTGAAGCTTTCTTT. Translation gives CATRFDTEAFF.

This clonotype was seen ten or more times. CDR3 in DNA: TGTGCCAGCAGCTTAGGTAGCACTGAAGCTTTCTTT. Translation: CASSLGSTEAFF. The V gene is TRBV7-9, the J gene TRBJ1-1; D remains ambiguous. Germline values: CDR1 SEHNR, CDR2 FQNEAQ (reference sequence). CDR3 length: 12 residues. Trimming pared 1 base from V and 4 bases from J, leaving 4 bases between.

V gene TRBV29-1 combines with J gene TRBJ2-2; TRBD2 matches at 8 bases. This CDR3 spans 12 amino acids. The germline CDR1 and CDR2 sequences are SQVTM and ANQGSEA. The V gene end was trimmed by 7 bases and the J gene end by 8 bases; junction bases not matched to a gene: 6. The CDR3 bases are TGCAGCGGTTCGATAGCGGGGGGGGAGCTGTTTTTT. It is translated as CSGSIAGGELFF.

The chain has TRBV20-1 and TRBJ2-7, with 7 bases lining up with TRBD2. CDR3 size: 14 residues. Germline values: CDR1 DFQATT, CDR2 SNEGSKA (reference sequence). Losses at the gene ends were 1 base for V and 3 bases for J; bases not matched to a gene: 6. In nucleotides, the CDR3 is TGCAGTGCTAGAGTTTCGGGGGGAATCTACGAGCAGTACTTC. Its translation: CSARVSGGIYEQYF.

This clonotype has at least ten counts. The V gene is TRBV28, the J gene TRBJ2-3; 7 nucleotides match TRBD2. The germline gives CDR1 MDHEN, CDR2 SYDVKM. Unmatched junction bases numbered 11, after V lost 6 bases and J lost 2 bases. This CDR3 has 16 amino acids. Written as DNA, the CDR3 is TGTGCCAGCAGCCCATTAGGGCGGGGGTACACAGATACGCAGTATTTT. Protein product: CASSPLGRGYTDTQYF.